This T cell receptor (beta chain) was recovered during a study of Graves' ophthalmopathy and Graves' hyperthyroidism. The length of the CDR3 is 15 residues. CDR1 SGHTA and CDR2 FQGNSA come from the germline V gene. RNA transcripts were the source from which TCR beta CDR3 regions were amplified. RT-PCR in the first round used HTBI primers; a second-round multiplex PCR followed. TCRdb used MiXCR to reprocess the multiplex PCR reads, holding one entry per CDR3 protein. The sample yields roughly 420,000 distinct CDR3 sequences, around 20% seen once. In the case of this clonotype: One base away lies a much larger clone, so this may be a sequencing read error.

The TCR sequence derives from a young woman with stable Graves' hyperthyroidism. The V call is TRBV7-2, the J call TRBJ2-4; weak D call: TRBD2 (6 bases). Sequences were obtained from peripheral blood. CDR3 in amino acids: CASSPGLGARVIKYF. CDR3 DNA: TGTGCCAGCAGCCCGGGACTGGGAGCACGGGTCATTAAGTACTTC. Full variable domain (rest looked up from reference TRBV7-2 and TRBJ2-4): GAGVSQSPSNKVTEKGKDVELRCDPISGHTALYWYRQSLGQGLEFLIYFQGNSAPDKSGLPSDRFSAERTGGSVSTLTIQRTQQEDSAVYLCASSPGLGARVIKYFGAGTRLSVL.